This T cell receptor (beta chain) comes out of a study of blood T cells in healthy people across ages. Study conclusions and caveats: While age rose, TCR beta diversity per million T cells dropped in a roughly linear way.

Every donor contributed roughly 10 milliliters of peripheral blood by blood draw. Isolation per sample recovered at least 7 million PBMCs. Germline CDR1 reads MNHEY; CDR2 reads SVGAGI. This CDR3 region has 13 residues. The ends were cut back, 6 bases at V and 3 bases at J, with 12 bases in the middle. The use of a sample-barcoded 5' primer and a J-beta primer mix characterized a second PCR of roughly 7 to 11 cycles. Each single sample gave us at least 3 million CDR3-containing paired-end reads. Each CDR3 protein gets one entry after TCRdb re-called the 5' RACE reads with MiXCR. This sample has around 1,600,000 distinct CDR3 sequences, with 40% to 45% found just once. This clonotype has a count of ten or more. The antigen remains unidentified.

Sequencing used blood. The gene calls are TRBV6-5 and TRBJ2-7; D is possibly TRBD1 (6 bases). The receptor was isolated from a woman between 18 and 29 years old in good health. CDR3 in DNA: TGTGCCAGCAGCCGGACAGAAGGCTACGAGCAGTACTTC. As protein: CASSRTEGYEQYF.